This TCR beta chain is drawn from a study of T cell responses to AZD1222 COVID-19 vaccine (dated by TCRdb to the early 2020s). Regarding the complete study: A total of 233 trial participants underwent TCR sequencing, of whom roughly 210 had received two doses of AZD1222 and approximately 26 had received two doses of the MenACWY control vaccine. Trial participants were enrolled by age into 18-55, 56-69 and 70-plus year subgroups, with roughly 150, 30 and 60 TCR-sequenced participants respectively. The research as a whole found: Because no samples from the day 14 peak response were available, repertoires could be characterized only after the peak T cell response. Most participants were white British and females outnumbered males, and the authors suggested that clonal diversity may have been underestimated. The whole spike protein was spanned by vaccine-associated CD4 TCRs, and dominant responses were seen in regions 160-218 and 743-854. The 56-69-year group was small, and its depth increase did not reach significance, likely because of low power. Conclusions about previously exposed vaccinees were limited because only a handful of AZD1222 recipients were SARS-CoV-2 seropositive at baseline. Epitopes outside the regions mutated in the B.1.351 and B.1.1.7 variants were reportedly recognized by nearly half of the unique spike-specific TCRs. A significant rise in spike-specific TCR breadth and depth was observed after two AZD1222 doses relative to day 0 and relative to MenACWY recipients.

The CDR3 regions of human TCRbeta chains were analyzed by immunosequencing. Per the authors' processing: Repertoire TCRs were checked for matches against a reference library of SARS-CoV-2-specific TCRs that had been generated using the MIRA antigen-specificity platform. Breadth was defined as the fraction of unique TCRs that were SARS-CoV-2-associated, and depth was defined as the fraction of total T cells that were SARS-CoV-2-associated. Using the MIRA data, each spike-specific TCR was assigned both to the spike region to which the TCR was reactive and to a CD4 or CD8 class. Log10-transformed breadth and depth values were compared by one-way ANOVA with Sidak's multiple comparisons tests. TCRdb took over this immuneACCESS table, retaining in-frame rearrangements with V and J assigned. Such tables are incomplete; in checked studies, under half of the missing clones stem from an unresolved V gene, and the remainder is unexplained. V, J and clone size reflect that table, while D and trimming were determined from the DNA. The sample table lists 80,000 to 100,000 clones, around 84% of them with a count of one. The ten largest clones represent 5.5% to 6% of the sample.

Concerning this clone itself: There is no known antigen for this receptor. No qualities accompany the bases; no much larger clone lies one base away.

The CDR3 holds 14 amino acids from the cysteine to the phenylalanine. The only DNA kept is the CDR3, 42 bases in frame from the first base. V was cut back by 0 bases and J by 4 bases, leaving a gap of 8 bases between them. Via the germline V gene, CDR1 is SGHRS and CDR2 YFSETQ. The time point label for this specimen denotes: about 28 days (+/-7) after the second vaccine dose. AZD1222 recipients given second doses at about 4 weeks or at about 12 weeks were pooled, since spike-specific TCR depth and breadth were not found to differ between the two schedules. The vaccinee samples were drawn from two UK trials, COV001 and COV002, one of which was a single-blind randomized controlled phase 2/3 trial testing AZD1222 (ChAdOx1 nCoV-19) in healthy adults. For TCRbeta chain sequencing, PBMC samples were collected from trial participants at day 0 and at day 28 after the second dose.

This TCR was recovered from an adult who received the AZD1222 COVID-19 vaccine. The sample in question was peripheral blood, obtained 28 days after the second AZD1222 dose. The receptor chain draws on TRBV5-1 and TRBJ1-5; no confident D gene assignment can be made. The bases are TGCGCCAGCAGCTTGGGGGCAGGAAATCAGCCCCAGCATTTT. Its translation reads: CASSLGAGNQPQHF. Reference TRBV5-1 and TRBJ1-5 proteins supply the regions before and after the CDR3; the full variable domain is: KAGVTQTPRYLIKTRGQQVTLSCSPISGHRSVSWYQQTPGQGLQFLFEYFSETQRNKGNFPGRFSGRQFSNSRSEMNVSTLELGDSALYLCASSLGAGNQPQHFGDGTRLSIL.